This T cell receptor (beta chain) was sequenced for a study of blood T cell repertoires in COVID-19. In terms of age and location, participants ranged from about 18 to 100 years and lived in under 30 US areas. Germline V gene lookup returns CDR1 MGHDK and CDR2 SYGVNS. V was shortened by 4 bases and J by 8 bases, with 11 bases between the two germline ends. The CDR3 is made up of 12 amino acids. TCRdb keeps only in-frame clones here, not all; method: immunoSEQ multiplex PCR. The sample lists 250,000 to 350,000 clones; nearly 90% were seen once. The rearrangement joins TRBV25-1 to TRBJ1-2, with D perhaps TRBD1 (5 bases). This TCR was sampled from a woman younger than 30 with acute COVID-19. The material sequenced was PBMCs or T cells enriched from blood (not recorded which). CDR3 sequence reads: CASSVPGYGYTF. Here the CDR3 DNA reads TGTGCCAGCAGTGTTCCAGGGTACGGCTACACCTTC.